A single sample gave rise to the 14 T cell receptor beta chains below, sequenced in a study of shared clonotypes between healthy human individuals. Data came from immunoSEQ multiplex PCR; TCRdb stores just in-frame clones and leaves some out. The sample carries nearly 1,000,000 clones, over 75% recorded once. The sequencing sample was made of memory CD4+ T cells sorted from blood. Described subset: CD45RA-negative fraction. These receptors all stem from a man between 18 and 35 years old in good health.

With respect to this clone: At the DNA level, this CDR3 is encoded by other sequences in the same sample as well. The rearrangement joins TRBV5-1 to TRBJ2-7; 7 nucleotides align to TRBD1. The junction had 2 bases not matched to a gene; V was cut back by 4 bases and J by 1 base. The V gene's germline CDR1 is SGHRS and CDR2 YFSETQ. There are 13 residues in the CDR3. CDR3 loop: CASSPGQSYEQYF. The CDR3 bases are TGCGCCAGCAGCCCGGGACAGTCCTACGAGCAGTACTTC.

In DNA form, the CDR3 reads TGTGCCAGCAGCCCTATACTAGCGGGAGGCAATGAGCAGTTCTTC. Translation gives CASSPILAGGNEQFF. This chain links TRBV27 with TRBJ2-1; 12 positions agree with TRBD2. Looked up from germline, CDR1 is MNHEY and CDR2 is SMNVEV (reference sequence). This CDR3 region has 15 residues. V lost 6 bases and J lost 6; bases outside the gene matches: 6.

The CDR3 here is CASSLLGTGELFF. CDR3 sequence (DNA): TGTGCCAGCAGCTTATTGGGCACCGGGGAGCTGTTTTTT. The chain combines TRBV7-9 with TRBJ2-2; unclear D gene. Trimming removed 2 bases at V and 4 bases at J, with 5 bases between. This CDR3 has 13 residues. In germline, CDR1 is SEHNR, CDR2 FQNEAQ (reference sequence).

The genes are TRBV19 and TRBJ2-7; D unclear. Trimming removed 7 bases from V and 5 bases from J, with 12 bases in between. The CDR3 is 12 residues long. CDR1 is LNHDA and CDR2 is SQIVND in the germline V gene (reference sequence). CDR3 in amino acids: CASTNPPNEQYF. CDR3 nucleotides: TGTGCCAGTACCAACCCCCCCAACGAGCAGTACTTC. Full variable domain (rest looked up from reference TRBV19 and TRBJ2-7): DGGITQSPKYLFRKEGQNVTLSCEQNLNHDAMYWYRQDPGQGLRLIYYSQIVNDFQKGDIAEGYSVSREKKESFPLTVTSAQKNPTAFYLCASTNPPNEQYFGPGTRLTVT.

This chain connects TRBV28 to TRBJ2-3, with unresolved D. The CDR3 runs to 13 residues. CDR1 is MDHEN and CDR2 is SYDVKM in the germline V gene. Trimming left V 1 base short and J 4 bases short, with 6 bases between. CDR3 nucleotide sequence: TGTGCCAGCAGTTTATCCGGGCCAGATACGCAGTATTTT. It is translated as CASSLSGPDTQYF. The full variable domain, its missing parts supplied by reference TRBV28 and TRBJ2-3, is DVKVTQSSRYLVKRTGEKVFLECVQDMDHENMFWYRQDPGLGLRLIYFSYDVKMKEKGDIPEGYSVSREKKERFSLILESASTNQTSMYLCASSLSGPDTQYFGPGTRLTVL.

In regard to this clone: Mismatch with germline at one junction end may stem from a read error. The rearrangement uses TRBV7-7 and TRBJ2-1; weak D call: TRBD2 (6 bases). This CDR3 region has 15 residues. Germline CDR1 is SSHAT and CDR2 is FNYEAQ (reference sequence). The CDR3: CASSRGRDAYNEQFF. The CDR3 nucleotides are TGTGCTAGCAGCCGAGGGCGGGACGCGTACAATGAGCAGTTCTTC.

The V gene is TRBV18, the J gene TRBJ2-2; no definite D call. This CDR3 contains 13 residues. Germline CDR1 is KGHSH and CDR2 is LQKENI. V dropped 4 bases and J dropped 7 bases, with 10 bases sitting between them. CDR3 nucleotides: TGTGCCAGCTCACTTGGGGATAGCGGGGAGCTGTTTTTT. Protein product: CASSLGDSGELFF.

The chain recombines TRBV11-2 with TRBJ1-6; TRBD1 is a possible D gene (5 bases). V was trimmed by 5 bases and J by 10 bases, leaving 18 bases between them. The CDR3 contains 15 residues. CDR1 and CDR2 (germline): SGHAT, FQNNGV. CDR3 sequence: CASSGRAGIRSPLHF. The CDR3 nucleotides are TGTGCCAGCAGCGGGCGTGCAGGGATTAGATCACCCCTCCACTTT.

The chain recombines TRBV30 with TRBJ1-5; D ambiguous. This CDR3 region has 15 residues. Germline assignment: CDR1 GTSNPN and CDR2 SVGIG (reference sequence). V was clipped by 0 bases and J by 4 bases, with 13 bases between them. CDR3 DNA sequence: TGTGCCTGGAGTGTAACGTCCCTAAGGAATCAGCCCCAGCATTTT. As protein: CAWSVTSLRNQPQHF.

The gene calls are TRBV2 and TRBJ1-4; TRBD1 matches 7 bases. The CDR3 totals 18 residues. The V gene end was trimmed by 2 bases and the J gene end by 0 bases; junction bases not matched to a gene: 9. The germline CDR1 and CDR2 sequences are SNHLY and FYNNEI. CDR3 bases: TGTGCCAGCAGTGAAAGAGGGACAGATTTAGCAACTAATGAAAAACTGTTTTTT. It encodes CASSERGTDLATNEKLFF.

V gene TRBV6-5 combines with J gene TRBJ1-2; D call uncertain. Germline CDR1 is MNHEY and CDR2 is SVGAGI. Trimming stripped 6 bases from V and 1 base from J, with 3 bases between. This CDR3 is built from 11 residues. CDR3 region: CASRGNYGYTF. The CDR3 coding sequence is TGTGCCAGCAGGGGTAACTATGGCTACACCTTC.

The CDR3 sequence: CASSYGVSYEQFF. CDR3 DNA: TGTGCCAGCAGTTACGGTGTTAGCTATGAGCAGTTCTTC. The chain links TRBV6-6 to TRBJ2-1, with D unresolved. Trimming took off 2 bases at V and 8 bases at J, with 10 bases between the two ends. Germline lookup yields CDR1 MNHNY and CDR2 SVGAGI (reference sequence). CDR3 length equals 13 residues.

The chain links TRBV7-2 to TRBJ2-3, with 9 positions matching TRBD2. CDR1 SGHTA and CDR2 FQGNSA come from the germline V gene. V dropped 4 bases and J dropped 3; count of bases not matched to a gene: 14. There are 18 residues in the CDR3. CDR3 protein: CASSSAWGSSGITDTQYF. The CDR3 DNA is TGTGCCAGCAGCTCAGCCTGGGGGTCTAGCGGGATTACAGATACGCAGTATTTT.

The rearrangement joins TRBV10-2 to TRBJ2-7, with 10 positions matching TRBD2. This CDR3 is 14 amino acids long. CDR1 WSHSY and CDR2 SAAADI come from the germline V gene. Trimming cost V 7 bases and J 3 bases; bases outside gene matches: 6. The chain's CDR3 is CASTGLAVFYEQYF. The CDR3 coding sequence is TGCGCCAGCACCGGACTAGCGGTATTCTACGAGCAGTACTTC.